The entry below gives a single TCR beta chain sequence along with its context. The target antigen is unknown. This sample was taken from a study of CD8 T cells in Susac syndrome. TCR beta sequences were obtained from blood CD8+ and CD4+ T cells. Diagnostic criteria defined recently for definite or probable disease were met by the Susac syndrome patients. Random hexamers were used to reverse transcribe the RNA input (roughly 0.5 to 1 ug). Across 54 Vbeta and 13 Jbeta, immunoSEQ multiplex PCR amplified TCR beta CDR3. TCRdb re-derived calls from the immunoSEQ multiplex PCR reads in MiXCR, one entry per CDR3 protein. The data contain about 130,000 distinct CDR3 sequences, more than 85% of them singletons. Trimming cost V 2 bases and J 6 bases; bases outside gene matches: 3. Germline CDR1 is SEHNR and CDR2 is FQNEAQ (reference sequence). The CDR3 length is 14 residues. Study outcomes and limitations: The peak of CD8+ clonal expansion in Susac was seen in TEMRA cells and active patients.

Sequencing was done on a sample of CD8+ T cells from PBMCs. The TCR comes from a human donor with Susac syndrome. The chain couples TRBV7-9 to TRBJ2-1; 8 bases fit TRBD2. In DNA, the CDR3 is TGTGCCAGCAGCTTACCAGCGGGAGTCAATGAGCAGTTCTTC. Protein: CASSLPAGVNEQFF.